This TCR beta chain was documented in a study of CD8 T cells in Susac syndrome. Study-wide results and caveats: The number of individuals included in the study's TCR sequencing and HLA analysis was acknowledged as relatively small.

Worth noting for this clonotype: Its cognate antigen is unknown.

Germline assignment: CDR1 SGHRS and CDR2 YFSETQ. This CDR3 region has 13 residues. V was clipped by 4 bases and J by 6 bases; unmatched bases: 3. Blood CD8+ and CD4+ T cells underwent high-throughput TCR beta sequencing. An amount of RNA that ranged from 0.5 to 1 ug was reverse transcribed with random hexamers. An immunoSEQ multiplex PCR amplified TCR beta CDR3 over 54 Vbeta and 13 Jbeta. TCRdb ran MiXCR on the immunoSEQ multiplex PCR reads and lists one entry per CDR3 protein. Found here are roughly 130,000 distinct CDR3 sequences, roughly 94% of them singletons; the top ten hold 0.095% to 0.15%. Sequencing was done on a sample of CD4+ T cells from PBMCs. The chain employs TRBV5-1 and TRBJ1-5; 8 nucleotides match TRBD1. The clonotype comes from a human donor with multiple sclerosis. As DNA, the CDR3 is TGCGCCAGCAGCCCAGGGGGCACTCAGCCCCAGCATTTT. This gives the protein CASSPGGTQPQHF. Combining the CDR3 with reference TRBV5-1 and TRBJ1-5 gives the whole variable domain KAGVTQTPRYLIKTRGQQVTLSCSPISGHRSVSWYQQTPGQGLQFLFEYFSETQRNKGNFPGRFSGRQFSNSRSEMNVSTLELGDSALYLCASSPGGTQPQHFGDGTRLSIL.